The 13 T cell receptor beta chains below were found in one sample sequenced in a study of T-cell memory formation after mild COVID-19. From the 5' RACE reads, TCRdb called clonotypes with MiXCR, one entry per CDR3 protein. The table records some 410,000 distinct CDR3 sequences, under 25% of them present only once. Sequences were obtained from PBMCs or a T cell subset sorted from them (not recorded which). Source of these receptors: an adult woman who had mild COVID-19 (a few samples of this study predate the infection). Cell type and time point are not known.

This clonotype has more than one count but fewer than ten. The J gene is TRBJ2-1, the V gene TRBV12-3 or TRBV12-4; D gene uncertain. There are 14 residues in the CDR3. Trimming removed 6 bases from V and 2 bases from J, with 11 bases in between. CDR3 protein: CASSPGATYNEQFF. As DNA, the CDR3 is TGTGCCAGCAGCCCAGGAGCCACCTACAATGAGCAGTTCTTC.

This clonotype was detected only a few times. The CDR3 DNA is TGTGCCAGCAGCTCCCTGATCAATTACGAGCAGTACTTC. Protein: CASSSLINYEQYF. The chain is built from TRBV5-6 and TRBJ2-7; the D is unclear. Germline CDR1 is SGHDT and CDR2 is YYEEEE. V lost 3 bases and J 4 bases, leaving 11 bases between the germline ends. CDR3 length: 13 residues. Full variable domain (missing parts from reference TRBV5-6 and TRBJ2-7): DAGVTQSPTHLIKTRGQQVTLRCSPKSGHDTVSWYQQALGQGPQFIFQYYEEEERQRGNFPDRFSGHQFPNYSSELNVNALLLGDSALYLCASSSLINYEQYFGPGTRLTVT.

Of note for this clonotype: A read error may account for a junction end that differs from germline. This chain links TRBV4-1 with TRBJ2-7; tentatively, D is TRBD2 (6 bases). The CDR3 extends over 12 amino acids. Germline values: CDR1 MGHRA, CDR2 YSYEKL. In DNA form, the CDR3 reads TGCGCCAGCAGCAAGACCGAGGGACTCCCCAACTTC. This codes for CASSKTEGLPNF.

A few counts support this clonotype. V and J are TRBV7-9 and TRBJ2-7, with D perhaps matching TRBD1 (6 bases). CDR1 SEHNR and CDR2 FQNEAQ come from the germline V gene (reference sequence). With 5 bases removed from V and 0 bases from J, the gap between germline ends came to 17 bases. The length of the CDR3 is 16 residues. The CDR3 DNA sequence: TGTGCCAGCAGCACCCCAGGGGTTCCGAGCTCCTACGAGCAGTACTTC. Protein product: CASSTPGVPSSYEQYF. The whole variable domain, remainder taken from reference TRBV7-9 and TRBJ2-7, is DTGVSQNPRHKITKRGQNVTFRCDPISEHNRLYWYRQTLGQGPEFLTYFQNEAQLEKSRLLSDRFSAERPKGSFSTLEIQRTEQGDSAMYLCASSTPGVPSSYEQYFGPGTRLTVT.

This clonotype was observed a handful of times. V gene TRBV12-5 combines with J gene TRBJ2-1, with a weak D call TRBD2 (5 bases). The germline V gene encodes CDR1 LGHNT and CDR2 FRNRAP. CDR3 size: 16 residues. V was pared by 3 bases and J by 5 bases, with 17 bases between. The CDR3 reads CASGFESGNPHNEQFF. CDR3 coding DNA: TGTGCTAGTGGTTTTGAGTCCGGGAACCCCCACAATGAGCAGTTCTTC.

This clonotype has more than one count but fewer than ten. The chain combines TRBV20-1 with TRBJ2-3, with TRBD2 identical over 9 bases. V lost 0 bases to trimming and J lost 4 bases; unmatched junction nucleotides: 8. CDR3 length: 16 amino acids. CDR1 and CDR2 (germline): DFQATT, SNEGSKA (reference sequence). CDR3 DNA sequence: TGCAGTGCTAGAGATGATGGGCGGGGGGGCGCAGATACGCAGTATTTT. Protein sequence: CSARDDGRGGADTQYF.

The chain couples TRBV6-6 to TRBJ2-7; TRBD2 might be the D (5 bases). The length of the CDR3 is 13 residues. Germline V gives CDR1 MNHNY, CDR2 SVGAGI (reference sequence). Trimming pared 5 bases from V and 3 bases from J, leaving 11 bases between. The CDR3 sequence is CASSHGKLYEQYF. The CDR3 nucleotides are TGTGCCAGCAGTCACGGGAAGCTCTACGAGCAGTACTTC.

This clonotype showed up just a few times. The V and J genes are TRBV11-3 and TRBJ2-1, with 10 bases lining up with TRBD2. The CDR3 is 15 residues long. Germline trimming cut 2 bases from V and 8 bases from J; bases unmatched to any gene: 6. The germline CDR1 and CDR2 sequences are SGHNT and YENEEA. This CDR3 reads CASSLTSGTGDEQFF. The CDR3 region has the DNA TGTGCCAGCAGCTTAACTAGCGGGACGGGCGATGAGCAGTTCTTC. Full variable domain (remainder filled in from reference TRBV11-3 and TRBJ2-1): EAGVVQSPRYKIIEKKQPVAFWCNPISGHNTLYWYLQNLGQGPELLIRYENEEAVDDSQLPKDRFSAERLKGVDSTLKIQPAELGDSAVYLCASSLTSGTGDEQFFGPGTRLTVL.

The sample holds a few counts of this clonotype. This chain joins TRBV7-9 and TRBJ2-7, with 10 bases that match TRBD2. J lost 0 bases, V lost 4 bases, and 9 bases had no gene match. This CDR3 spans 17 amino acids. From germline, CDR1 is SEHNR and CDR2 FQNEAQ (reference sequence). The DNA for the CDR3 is TGTGCCAGCAGCTCCAAACTAGCGGGGAGGATCTCCTACGAGCAGTACTTC. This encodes CASSSKLAGRISYEQYF.

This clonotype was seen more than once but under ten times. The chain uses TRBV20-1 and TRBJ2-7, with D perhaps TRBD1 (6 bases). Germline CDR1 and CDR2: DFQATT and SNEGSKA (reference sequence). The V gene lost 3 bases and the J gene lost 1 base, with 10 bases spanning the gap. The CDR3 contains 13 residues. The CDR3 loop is CSARPQGSYEQYF. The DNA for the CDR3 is TGCAGTGCTAGGCCGCAGGGGTCCTACGAGCAGTACTTC.

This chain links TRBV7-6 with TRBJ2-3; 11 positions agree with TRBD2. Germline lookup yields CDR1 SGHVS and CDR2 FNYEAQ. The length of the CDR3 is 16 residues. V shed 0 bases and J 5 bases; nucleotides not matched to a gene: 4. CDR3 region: CASSLAGLAGGDTQYF. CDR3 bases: TGTGCCAGCAGCTTAGCCGGTCTAGCGGGGGGAGATACGCAGTATTTT.

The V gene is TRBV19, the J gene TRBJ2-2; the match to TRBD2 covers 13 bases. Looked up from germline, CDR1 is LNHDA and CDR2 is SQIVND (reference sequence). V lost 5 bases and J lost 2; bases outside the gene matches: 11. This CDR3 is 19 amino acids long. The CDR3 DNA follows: TGTGCCAGTAGTCCCCGACTAGCGGGAGGTCTCAGTAACACCGGGGAGCTGTTTTTT. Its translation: CASSPRLAGGLSNTGELFF.

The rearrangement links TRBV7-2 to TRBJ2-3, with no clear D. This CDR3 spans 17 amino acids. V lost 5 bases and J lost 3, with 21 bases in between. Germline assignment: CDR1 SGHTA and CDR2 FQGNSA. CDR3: CASSRKQGSAVTDTQYF. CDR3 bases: TGTGCCAGCAGCCGGAAACAAGGTAGTGCGGTGACAGATACGCAGTATTTT. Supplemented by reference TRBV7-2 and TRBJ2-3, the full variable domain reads GAGVSQSPSNKVTEKGKDVELRCDPISGHTALYWYRQSLGQGLEFLIYFQGNSAPDKSGLPSDRFSAERTGGSVSTLTIQRTQQEDSAVYLCASSRKQGSAVTDTQYFGPGTRLTVL.